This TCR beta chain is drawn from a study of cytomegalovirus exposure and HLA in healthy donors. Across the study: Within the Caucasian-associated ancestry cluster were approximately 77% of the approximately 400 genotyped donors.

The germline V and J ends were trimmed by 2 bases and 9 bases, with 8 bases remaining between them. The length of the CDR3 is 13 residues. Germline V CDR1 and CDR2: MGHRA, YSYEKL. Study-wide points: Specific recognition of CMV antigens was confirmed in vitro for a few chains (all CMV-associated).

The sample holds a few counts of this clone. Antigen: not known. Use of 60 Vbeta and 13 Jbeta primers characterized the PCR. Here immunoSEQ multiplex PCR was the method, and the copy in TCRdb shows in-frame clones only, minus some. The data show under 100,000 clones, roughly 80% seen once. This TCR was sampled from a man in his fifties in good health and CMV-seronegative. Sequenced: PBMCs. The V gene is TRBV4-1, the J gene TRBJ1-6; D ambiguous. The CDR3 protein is CASSQNWASPLHF. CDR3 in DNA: TGCGCCAGCAGCCAAAATTGGGCTTCACCCCTCCACTTT.